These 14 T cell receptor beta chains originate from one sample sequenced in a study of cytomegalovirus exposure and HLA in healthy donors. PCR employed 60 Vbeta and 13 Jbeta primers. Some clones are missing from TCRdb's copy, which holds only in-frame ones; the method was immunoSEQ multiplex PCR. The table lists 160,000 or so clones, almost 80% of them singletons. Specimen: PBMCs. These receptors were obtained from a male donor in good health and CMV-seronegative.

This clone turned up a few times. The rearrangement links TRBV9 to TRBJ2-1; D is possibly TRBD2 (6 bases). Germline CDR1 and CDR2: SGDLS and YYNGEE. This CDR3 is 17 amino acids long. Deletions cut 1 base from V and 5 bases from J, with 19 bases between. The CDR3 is CASSVLTGLLANNEQFF. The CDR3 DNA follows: TGTGCCAGCAGCGTATTAACAGGACTTCTAGCGAACAATGAGCAGTTCTTC.

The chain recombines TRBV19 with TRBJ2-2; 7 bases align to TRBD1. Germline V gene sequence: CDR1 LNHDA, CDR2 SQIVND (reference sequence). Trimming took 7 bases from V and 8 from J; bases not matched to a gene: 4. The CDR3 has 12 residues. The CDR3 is CASNQGVGELFF. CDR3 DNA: TGTGCCAGTAATCAGGGGGTAGGGGAGCTGTTTTTT.

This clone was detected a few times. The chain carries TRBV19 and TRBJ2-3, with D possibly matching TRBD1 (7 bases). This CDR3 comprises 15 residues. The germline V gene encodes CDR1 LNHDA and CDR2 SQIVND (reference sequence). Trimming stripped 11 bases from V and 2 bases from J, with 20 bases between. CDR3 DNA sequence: TGTGCCTCTTCGAGGGGGCGGGGTTACACAGATACGCAGTATTTT. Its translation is CASSRGRGYTDTQYF. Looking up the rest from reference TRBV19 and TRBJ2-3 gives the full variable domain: DGGITQSPKYLFRKEGQNVTLSCEQNLNHDAMYWYRQDPGQGLRLIYYSQIVNDFQKGDIAEGYSVSREKKESFPLTVTSAQKNPTAFYLCASSRGRGYTDTQYFGPGTRLTVL.

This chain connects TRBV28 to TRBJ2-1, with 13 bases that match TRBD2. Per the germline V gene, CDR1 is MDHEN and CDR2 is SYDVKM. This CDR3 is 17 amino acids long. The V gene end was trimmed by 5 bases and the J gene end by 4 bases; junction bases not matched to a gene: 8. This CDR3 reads CASSPGLAGAEYNEQFF. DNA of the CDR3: TGTGCCAGCAGTCCCGGACTAGCGGGAGCGGAATACAATGAGCAGTTCTTC.

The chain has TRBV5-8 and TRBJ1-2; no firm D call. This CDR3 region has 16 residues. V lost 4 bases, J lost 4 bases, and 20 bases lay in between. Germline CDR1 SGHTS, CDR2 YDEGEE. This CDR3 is CASSKGSLSLGYGYTF. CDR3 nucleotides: TGTGCCAGCAGCAAAGGGAGCCTATCGCTTGGCTATGGCTACACCTTC.

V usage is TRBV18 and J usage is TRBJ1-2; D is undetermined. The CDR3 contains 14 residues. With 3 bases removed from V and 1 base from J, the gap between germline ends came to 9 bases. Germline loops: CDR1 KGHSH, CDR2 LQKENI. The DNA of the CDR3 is TGTGCCAGCTCACCGGAGAGGAGTAACTATGGCTACACCTTC. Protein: CASSPERSNYGYTF.

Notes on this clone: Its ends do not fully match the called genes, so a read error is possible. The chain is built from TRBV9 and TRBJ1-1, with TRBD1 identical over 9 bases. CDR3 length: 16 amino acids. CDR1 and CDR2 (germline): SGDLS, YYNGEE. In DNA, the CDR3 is TGTGCCAGCAGCGCTACCGACAGGGGGTCGCGTACTGAGGCTTTCTTT. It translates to CASSATDRGSRTEAFF. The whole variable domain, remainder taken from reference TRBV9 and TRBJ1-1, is DSGVTQTPKHLITATGQRVTLRCSPRSGDLSVYWYQQSLDQGLQFLIQYYNGEERAKGNILERFSAQQFPDLHSELNLSSLELGDSALYFCASSATDRGSRTEAFFGQGTRLTVV.

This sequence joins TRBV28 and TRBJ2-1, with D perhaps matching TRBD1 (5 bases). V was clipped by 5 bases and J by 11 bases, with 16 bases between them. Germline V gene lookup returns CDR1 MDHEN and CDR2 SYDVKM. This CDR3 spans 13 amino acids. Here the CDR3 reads CASSQGWASKQFF. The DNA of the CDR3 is TGTGCCAGCAGTCAGGGATGGGCTAGTAAGCAGTTCTTC.

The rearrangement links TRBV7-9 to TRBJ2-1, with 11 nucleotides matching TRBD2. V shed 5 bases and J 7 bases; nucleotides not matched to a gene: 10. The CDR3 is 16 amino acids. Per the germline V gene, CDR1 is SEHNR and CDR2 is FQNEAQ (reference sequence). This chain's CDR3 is CASSPTTSGSGNEQFF. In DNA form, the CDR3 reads TGTGCCAGCAGCCCGACCACTAGCGGGAGTGGGAATGAGCAGTTCTTC.

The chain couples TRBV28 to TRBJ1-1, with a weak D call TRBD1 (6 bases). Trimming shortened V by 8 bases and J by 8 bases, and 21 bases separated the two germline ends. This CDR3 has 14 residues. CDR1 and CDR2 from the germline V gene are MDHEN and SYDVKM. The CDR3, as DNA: TGTGCCAGCGGTTCAATCAGGGGAAGACCCGAAGCTTTCTTT. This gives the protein CASGSIRGRPEAFF.

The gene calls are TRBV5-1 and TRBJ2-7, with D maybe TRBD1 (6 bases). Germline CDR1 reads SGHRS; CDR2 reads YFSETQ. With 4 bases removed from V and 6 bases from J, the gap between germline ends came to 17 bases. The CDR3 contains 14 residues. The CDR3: CASSEGDLRGEQYF. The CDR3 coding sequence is TGCGCCAGCAGCGAGGGGGACCTCCGGGGCGAGCAGTACTTC.

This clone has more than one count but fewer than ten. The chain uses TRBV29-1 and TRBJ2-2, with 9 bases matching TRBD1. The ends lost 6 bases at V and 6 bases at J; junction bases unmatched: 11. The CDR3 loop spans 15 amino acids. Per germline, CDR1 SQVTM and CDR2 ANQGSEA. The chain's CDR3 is CSVDRGQGVPGELFF. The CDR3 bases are TGCAGCGTCGATAGGGGACAGGGAGTACCCGGGGAGCTGTTTTTT.

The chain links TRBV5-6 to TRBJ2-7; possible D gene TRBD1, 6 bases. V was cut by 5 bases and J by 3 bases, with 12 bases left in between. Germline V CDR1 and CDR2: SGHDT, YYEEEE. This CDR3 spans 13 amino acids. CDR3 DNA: TGTGCCAGCAGTTTAGGACAGCACTACGAGCAGTACTTC. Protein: CASSLGQHYEQYF.

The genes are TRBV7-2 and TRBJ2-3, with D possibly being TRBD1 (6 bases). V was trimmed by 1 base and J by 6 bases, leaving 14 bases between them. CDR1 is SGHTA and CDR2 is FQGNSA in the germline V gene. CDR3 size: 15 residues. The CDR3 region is CASSLGQGYSDTQYF. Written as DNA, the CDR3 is TGTGCCAGCAGCTTAGGGCAGGGGTATTCCGATACGCAGTATTTT.